This note documents a single T cell receptor (beta chain) sequence. This clone was counted a few times. Its antigen specificity is not known. Base quality data are lacking; no much larger clone is found one base away. The receptor library was made with the immunoSEQ multiplex PCR assay. TCRdb re-hosts the immuneACCESS table, in-frame sequences only. Its copies lack some clones; in the studies checked, an unresolved V gene accounts for under half of them, and the cause for the rest is not known. This sample holds over 55,000 clones; about 92% were observed only once. The ten largest clonotypes hold approximately 2% of the sample. The germline V gene provides CDR1 SQVTM and CDR2 ANQGSEA. V lost 6 bases and J lost 0 bases, and the count of bases not matched to a germline gene is 1. Spanning cysteine to phenylalanine, the CDR3 consists of 13 amino acids. Only CDR3 DNA is held: 39 bases, read in frame from base 1.

These data belong to a study of T cell changes during pregnancy in multiple sclerosis (dated by TCRdb to between 2018 and 2020). Context from the whole study: The study looked at changes in the T cell repertoire across pregnancy in women with multiple sclerosis.

Source: peripheral blood, taken after pregnancy. This TCR came from a female donor with multiple sclerosis, enrolled in a pregnancy study. The chain is made from TRBV29-1 and TRBJ1-5; 8 of the junction bases match TRBD1. The nucleotide sequence is given as TGCAGCGTCGGGACAGGTAGCAATCAGCCCCAGCATTTT. This encodes CSVGTGSNQPQHF.